Included here is one T cell receptor (beta chain) sequence, with context. Antigen specificity is unknown. CDR3 length: 16 amino acids. CDR1 is SGHTA, CDR2 FQGNSA, per germline. Trimming removed 8 bases from V and 4 bases from J, with 20 bases in between. The data belong to a study of T cell repertoires in cytomegalovirus infection. TCRdb ran MiXCR on the reads and lists one entry per CDR3 protein. The data show roughly 720,000 distinct CDR3 sequences, about a third seen once. Points from the study as a whole: Summed frequency of public TCR beta families distinguished CMV carriers with the relevant HLA. It was HLA-C-restricted CMV-specific TCR beta clonotypes that dominated the response ex vivo.

Input material: PBMCs. The source of this sequence is a human donor in good health (CMV status not recorded). Some clones in this sample may be carry-over from other donors' samples. The chain carries TRBV7-2 and TRBJ2-2; TRBD2 is a possible D gene (6 bases). CDR3 nucleotide sequence: TGTGCCAGCGGATCCCGGACGGGAGTTGGCACCGGGGAGCTGTTTTTT. Translating it yields CASGSRTGVGTGELFF.